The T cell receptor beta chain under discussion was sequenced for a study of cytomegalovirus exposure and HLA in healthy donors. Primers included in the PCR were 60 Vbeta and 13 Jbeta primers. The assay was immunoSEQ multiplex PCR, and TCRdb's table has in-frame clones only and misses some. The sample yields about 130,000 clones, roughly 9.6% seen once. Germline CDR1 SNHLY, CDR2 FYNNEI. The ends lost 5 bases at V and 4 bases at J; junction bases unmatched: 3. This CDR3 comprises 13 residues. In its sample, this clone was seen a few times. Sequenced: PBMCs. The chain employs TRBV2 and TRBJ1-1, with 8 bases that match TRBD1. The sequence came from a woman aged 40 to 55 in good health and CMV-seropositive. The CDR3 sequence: CASSIDRGTEAFF. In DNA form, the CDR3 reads TGTGCCAGCAGTATAGACAGGGGCACTGAAGCTTTCTTT.